The source of this T cell receptor beta chain is a study of control samples from healthy donors and cancer patients. Generated by immunoSEQ multiplex PCR, the TCRdb table keeps only in-frame clones and is missing some. This sample has some 130,000 clones, with about nine tenths found just once. With 0 bases clipped from V and 2 bases from J, the junction kept 6 bases outside the gene matches. CDR1 SGHRS and CDR2 YFSETQ come from the germline V gene. The CDR3 contains 16 residues. Sequenced: blood. V usage is TRBV5-1 and J usage is TRBJ2-5; TRBD2 agrees at 8 bases. This TCR was sampled from a man aged 18-30 years in good health. This CDR3 is CASSLASTSEQETQYF. CDR3 in DNA: TGCGCCAGCAGCTTGGCGTCGACTAGCGAACAAGAGACCCAGTACTTC. Full variable domain (missing parts from reference TRBV5-1 and TRBJ2-5): KAGVTQTPRYLIKTRGQQVTLSCSPISGHRSVSWYQQTPGQGLQFLFEYFSETQRNKGNFPGRFSGRQFSNSRSEMNVSTLELGDSALYLCASSLASTSEQETQYFGPGTRLLVL.